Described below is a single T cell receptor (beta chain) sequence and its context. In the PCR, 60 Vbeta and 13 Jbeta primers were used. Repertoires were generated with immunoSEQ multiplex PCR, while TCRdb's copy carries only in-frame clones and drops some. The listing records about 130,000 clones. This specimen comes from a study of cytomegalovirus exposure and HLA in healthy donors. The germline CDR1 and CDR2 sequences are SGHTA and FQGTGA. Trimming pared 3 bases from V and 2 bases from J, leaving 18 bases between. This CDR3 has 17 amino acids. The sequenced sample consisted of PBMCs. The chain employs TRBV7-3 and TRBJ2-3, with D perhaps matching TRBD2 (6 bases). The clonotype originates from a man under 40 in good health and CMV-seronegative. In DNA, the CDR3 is TGTGCCAGCAGCTTCCGGTCGTGGGGGGAAAACACAGATACGCAGTATTTT. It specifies CASSFRSWGENTDTQYF. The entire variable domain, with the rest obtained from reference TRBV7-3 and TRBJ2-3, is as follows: GAGVSQTPSNKVTEKGKYVELRCDPISGHTALYWYRQSLGQGPEFLIYFQGTGAADDSGLPNDRFFAVRPEGSVSTLKIQRTERGDSAVYLCASSFRSWGENTDTQYFGPGTRLTVL.